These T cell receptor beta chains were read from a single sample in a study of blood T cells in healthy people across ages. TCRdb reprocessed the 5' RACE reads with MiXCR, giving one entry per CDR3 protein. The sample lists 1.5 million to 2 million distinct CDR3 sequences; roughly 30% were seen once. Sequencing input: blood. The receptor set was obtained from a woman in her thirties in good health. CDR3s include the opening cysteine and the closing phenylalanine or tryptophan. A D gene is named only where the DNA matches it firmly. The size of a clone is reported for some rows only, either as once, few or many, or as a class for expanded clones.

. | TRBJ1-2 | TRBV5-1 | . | TGCGCCAGCAGCGGGGGTTCTCCAACTGCCCTAGGGGGGTATGGCTACACCTTC | CASSGGSPTALGGYGYTF
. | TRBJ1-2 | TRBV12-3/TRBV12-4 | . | TGTGCCAGCAGCCGACAGCCTTACTATGGCTACACCTTC | CASSRQPYYGYTF
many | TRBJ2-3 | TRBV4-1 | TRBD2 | TGCGCCAGCAGCACACCTGGGGGTCCTAGCGGGGTAACTAGCACAGATACGCAGTATTTT | CASSTPGGPSGVTSTDTQYF
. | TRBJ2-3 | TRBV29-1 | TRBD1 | TGCAGCGTCGCCTACATCCCGGGACAGGGTTCGGGCACAGATACGCAGTATTTT | CSVAYIPGQGSGTDTQYF
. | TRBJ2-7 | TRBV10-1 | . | TGCGCCAGCAGCAAGGGTGGGGCCCCCTACGAGCAGTACTTC | CASSKGGAPYEQYF
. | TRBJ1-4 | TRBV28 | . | TGTGCCAGCAGTCTTCGTACTGAACTGTTTTTT | CASSLRTELFF
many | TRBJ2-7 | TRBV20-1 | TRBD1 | TGCAGTGCTAGGACAGGGGGGGCTGGGGAGCAGTACTTC | CSARTGGAGEQYF
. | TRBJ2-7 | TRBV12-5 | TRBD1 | TGTGCTAGTGTTGGGACAGGGCTATCCTACGAGCAGTACTTC | CASVGTGLSYEQYF
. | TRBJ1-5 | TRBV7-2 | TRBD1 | TGTGCCAGCAGCGCCCGACAGGGGTATCAGCCCCAGCATTTT | CASSARQGYQPQHF
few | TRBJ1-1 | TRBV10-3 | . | TGTGCCATCAGTGAGACAGGGAGGAACACTGAAGCTTTCTTT | CAISETGRNTEAFF
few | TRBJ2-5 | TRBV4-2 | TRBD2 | TGTGCCAGCAGAGGACTAGCGGGGCCCCAAGAGACCCAGTACTTC | CASRGLAGPQETQYF
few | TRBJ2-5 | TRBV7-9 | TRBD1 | TGTGCCAGCAGCCCCCTCCGCCGGGACAGGGAAGAGACCCAGTACTTC | CASSPLRRDREETQYF
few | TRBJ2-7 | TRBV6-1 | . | TGTGCCAGCAGGGAACGTCCGGGACTTGCCTACGAGCAGTACTTC | CASRERPGLAYEQYF
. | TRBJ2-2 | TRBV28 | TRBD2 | TGTGCCAGCAGTTTCCCAGGACTAGCGGGAGAACGGGACGGGGAGCTGTTTTTT | CASSFPGLAGERDGELFF
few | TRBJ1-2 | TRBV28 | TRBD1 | TGTGCCACTCTGCGAGTACAGGGAGGGGGCGGGCACTATGGCTACACCTTC | CATLRVQGGGGHYGYTF
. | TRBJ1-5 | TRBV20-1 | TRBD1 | TGCAGTGCTCTTCAGGGGGCCACCCTTAATCAGCCCCAGCATTTT | CSALQGATLNQPQHF
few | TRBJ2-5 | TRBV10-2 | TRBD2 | TGCGCCAGCAGGAGGGGACTAGCGGGAGAGACCCAGTACTTC | CASRRGLAGETQYF
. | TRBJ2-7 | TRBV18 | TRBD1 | TGTGCCAGCTCACCACTGACCAGGGGGCGGAACGAGCAGTACTTC | CASSPLTRGRNEQYF
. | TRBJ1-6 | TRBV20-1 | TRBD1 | TGCAGTGCTAGTGGTACAGGGGTGAGGTCACCCCTCCACTTT | CSASGTGVRSPLHF
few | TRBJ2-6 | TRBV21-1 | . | TGTGCCAGCAGGCGCGGTGGGGATAGAACTGGGGCCGACGTCCTGACTTTC | CASRRGGDRTGADVLTF
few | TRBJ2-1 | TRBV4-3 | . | TGCGCCAGCAGCCAAGCGATTGCCAATGAGCAGTTCTTC | CASSQAIANEQFF
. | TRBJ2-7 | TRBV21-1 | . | TGTGCCAGCAGCAAACCTAGCGGGAGCTACGAGCAGTACTTC | CASSKPSGSYEQYF
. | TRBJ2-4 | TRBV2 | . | TGTGCCAGCAGTGAATTTCGGTCCGGTGGGAACATTCAGTACTTC | CASSEFRSGGNIQYF
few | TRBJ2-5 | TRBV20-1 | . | TGCAGTGCTAGAGGATCCGCGTGGGAGACCCAGTACTTC | CSARGSAWETQYF
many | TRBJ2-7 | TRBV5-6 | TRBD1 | TGTGCCAGCAGCTTGGCCGTACAGGGGAACTACGAGCAGTACTTC | CASSLAVQGNYEQYF
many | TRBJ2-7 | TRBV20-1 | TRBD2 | TGCAGTGCCACCCCTAGCGGGAGGCCTTACGAGCAGTACTTC | CSATPSGRPYEQYF
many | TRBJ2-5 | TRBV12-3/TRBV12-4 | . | TGTGCCATCAGTTTGCGAGAGACCCAGTACTTC | CAISLRETQYF
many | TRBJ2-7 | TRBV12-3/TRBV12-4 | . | TGTGCCAGCAGTTACCGGGACAAGCTCTACGAGCAGTACTTC | CASSYRDKLYEQYF
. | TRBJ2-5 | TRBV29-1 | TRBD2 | TGCAGCGTTGCGACTAGCAGAGAAGAGACCCGGTACTTC | CSVATSREETRYF
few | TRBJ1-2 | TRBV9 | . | TGTGCCAGCAGCGTAGGCACGGCGACTAGTAACTATGGCTACACCTTC | CASSVGTATSNYGYTF
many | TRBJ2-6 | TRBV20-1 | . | TGCAGTGCTAAGGGCTCTGGGGCCAACGTCCTGACTTTC | CSAKGSGANVLTF
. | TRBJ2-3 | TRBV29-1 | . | TGCAGCGACCTTAAAACAGATACGCAGTATTTT | CSDLKTDTQYF
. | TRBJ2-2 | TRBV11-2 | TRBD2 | TGTGCCAGCAGCGGGGGACTAGCGGGAGGAACCGGGGAGCTGTTTTTT | CASSGGLAGGTGELFF
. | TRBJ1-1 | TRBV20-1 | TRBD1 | TGCAGTGCTAGAGCTCTAACAGGGGGGAGTCGGTCTAACACTGAAGCTTTCTTT | CSARALTGGSRSNTEAFF
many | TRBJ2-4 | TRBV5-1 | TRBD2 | TGCGCCAGCAGCCAAGGGACGGGGGAGGGAAACATTCAGTACTTC | CASSQGTGEGNIQYF
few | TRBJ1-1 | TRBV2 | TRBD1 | TGTGCCAGCAGTGAGGACAGGGGAACTGAAGCTTTCTTT | CASSEDRGTEAFF
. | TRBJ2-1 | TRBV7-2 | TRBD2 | TGTGCCAGCAGCACTAGCGGGAGCCGTCACAATGAGCAGTTCTTC | CASSTSGSRHNEQFF
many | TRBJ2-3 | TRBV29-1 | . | TGCAGCGTTGAAGATTTGGGCCGACGCACAGATACGCAGTATTTT | CSVEDLGRRTDTQYF
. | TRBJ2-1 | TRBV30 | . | TGTGCCTGGAGTGTGGAGCCGCGCGAGGGAAATGAGCAGTTCTTC | CAWSVEPREGNEQFF
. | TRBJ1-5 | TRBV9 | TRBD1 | TGTGCCAGCAGCGCATCCTGGGACAGGGATCAGCCCCAGCATTTT | CASSASWDRDQPQHF
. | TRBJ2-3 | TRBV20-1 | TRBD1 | TGCAGTGCTGGGGGACAGGGGGCGCGTTTATCAGATACGCAGTATTTT | CSAGGQGARLSDTQYF
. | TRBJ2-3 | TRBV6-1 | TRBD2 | TGTGCCAGCAAATTCAGTGCCGGGACTAGCGCCTCTTCCGTCGCAGATACGCAGTATTTT | CASKFSAGTSASSVADTQYF
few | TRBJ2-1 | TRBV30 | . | TGTGCCTGGAGTGTACCGTTCGATGAGCAGTTCTTC | CAWSVPFDEQFF
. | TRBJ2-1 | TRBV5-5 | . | TGTGCCGGCAGCTTCCTCCAAGGGGGTTACAATGAGCAGTTCTTC | CAGSFLQGGYNEQFF
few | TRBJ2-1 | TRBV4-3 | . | TGCGCCAGCAGCCAAGATCTGTCGGGTGAGCAGTTCTTC | CASSQDLSGEQFF
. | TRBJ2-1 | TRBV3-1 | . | TGTGCCAGCAGCCAAAGCCCGGGACCCCCGAATGAGCAGTTCTTC | CASSQSPGPPNEQFF
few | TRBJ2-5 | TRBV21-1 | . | TGTGCCAGCAGCAAAATAGGCGGGACAGGGCCGTACCAAGAGACCCAGTACTTC | CASSKIGGTGPYQETQYF
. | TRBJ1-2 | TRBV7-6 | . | TGTGCCAGCAGAGAGGCGGGGCAGGGGAATGGCTACACCTTC | CASREAGQGNGYTF
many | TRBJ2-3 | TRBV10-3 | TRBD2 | TGTGCCATCAGTGCAGGGACTAGTATAGATACGCAGTATTTT | CAISAGTSIDTQYF
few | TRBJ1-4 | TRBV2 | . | TGTGCCAGCAGTGAAGAGAGGAGGTTAGATGAAAAACTGTTTTTT | CASSEERRLDEKLFF
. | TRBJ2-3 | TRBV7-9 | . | TGTGCCAGCAACCGAATTTGGGAAAGCACAGATACGCAGTATTTT | CASNRIWESTDTQYF